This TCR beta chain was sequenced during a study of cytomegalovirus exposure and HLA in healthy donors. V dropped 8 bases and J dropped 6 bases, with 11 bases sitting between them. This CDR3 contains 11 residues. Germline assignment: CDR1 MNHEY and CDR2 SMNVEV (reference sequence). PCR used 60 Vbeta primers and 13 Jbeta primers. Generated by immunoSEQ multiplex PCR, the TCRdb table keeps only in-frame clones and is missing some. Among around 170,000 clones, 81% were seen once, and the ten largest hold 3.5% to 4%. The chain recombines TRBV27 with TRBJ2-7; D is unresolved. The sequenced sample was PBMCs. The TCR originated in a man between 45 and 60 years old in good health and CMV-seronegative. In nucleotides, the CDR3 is TGTGCCAGCGGCCCCCAGGTCGAGCAGTACTTC. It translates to CASGPQVEQYF.